The present TCR beta chain was sequenced within a study of OX40 agonist ivuxolimab in advanced cancers. Trimming shortened V by 4 bases and J by 7 bases, and 5 bases separated the two germline ends. Germline CDR1 LNHDA, CDR2 SQIVND (reference sequence). The CDR3 has 11 amino acids. TCRdb's copy holds only in-frame clones and misses some; the assay was immunoSEQ multiplex PCR. The sample carries 50,000 or so clones, 80% to 85% recorded once. The V call is TRBV19, the J call TRBJ2-1; D call uncertain. The specimen was CD4+ or CD8+ T cells sorted from blood, collected in a trial of the OX40 agonist ivuxolimab. The TCR originated in an adult with an advanced solid tumor such as melanoma, head and neck, liver or kidney cancer. In nucleotides, the CDR3 is TGTGCCAGTAGTACGGTGAATGAGCAGTTCTTC. It codes for CASSTVNEQFF.